This T cell receptor (beta chain) was found in a study of blood T cell repertoires in COVID-19. Sequencing was performed with immunoSEQ multiplex PCR; in TCRdb, only in-frame clones are kept and a portion is missing. Altogether more than 85,000 clones are present, more than 90% being singletons, with the ten largest covering more than 1.5%. The CDR3 is 12 residues long. V was pared by 3 bases and J by 1 base, with 2 bases between. The receptor was derived from a woman aged 45-60 years with COVID-19, enrolled during active disease. The rearrangement joins TRBV12-3 or TRBV12-4 to TRBJ2-3; D is uncertain. Sequenced input: peripheral blood. CDR3 region: CASSFGTDTQYF. The DNA of the CDR3 is TGTGCCAGCAGTTTCGGCACAGATACGCAGTATTTT.